This T cell receptor beta chain appears in the sequencing data of a study of T cell responses to AZD1222 COVID-19 vaccine. General study findings and limits: The study found vaccine-associated CD4 TCRs spanning spike, dominant at 160-218 and 743-854. Without day 14 samples, only post-peak T cell repertoires were studied. Clonal diversity was possibly underestimated; the donors were predominantly white British and more often female.

In regard to this clone: What it recognizes is unknown.

Sequencing used immunoSEQ multiplex PCR; TCRdb keeps in-frame clones, though not all of them. The sample holds more than 140,000 clones; 91% are singletons and the top ten take around 5%. The source is an adult in good health. The source material was peripheral blood, sampled on day 0 of AZD1222 vaccination.

CDR3 amino acids: CASSHDPYEQYF. CDR3 sequence (DNA): TGTGCCAGCAGTCACGACCCCTACGAGCAGTACTTC. The chain is built from TRBV28 and TRBJ2-7; D unclear. V lost 5 bases to trimming and J lost 2 bases, with 7 bases between them. CDR1 MDHEN and CDR2 SYDVKM come from the germline V gene. The CDR3 is made up of 12 amino acids.